These 32 T cell receptor beta chains originate from one sample sequenced in a study of blood T cell repertoires in COVID-19. The repertoire was sequenced with immunoSEQ multiplex PCR; TCRdb's copy has only in-frame clones and lacks some. The sample records about 370,000 clones, more than 80% being singletons. The sequenced sample was peripheral blood. The receptors were sampled from a woman between 25 and 40 years old with COVID-19, enrolled during active disease.

The gene calls are TRBV6-5 and TRBJ2-3, with 10 bases matching TRBD2. V was clipped by 0 bases and J by 6 bases; unmatched bases: 6. CDR3 length equals 16 residues. Germline V gene data show CDR1 as MNHEY and CDR2 as SVGAGI. The CDR3: CASSYSPAGGADTQYF. CDR3 nucleotides: TGTGCCAGCAGTTACTCCCCAGCGGGGGGGGCCGATACGCAGTATTTT.

The CDR3 DNA sequence: TGTGCCAGCAGCCACAACTACGAGCAGTACGTC. The encoded protein is CASSHNYEQYV. The chain combines TRBV6-2 or TRBV6-3 with TRBJ2-7; D is ambiguous. Trimming removed 6 bases from V and 3 bases from J, with 6 bases in between. The CDR3 consists of 11 residues. Germline V gives CDR1 MNHEY, CDR2 SVGEGT.

J is TRBJ2-3 and V is TRBV24-1; D gene ambiguous. The CDR3 length is 16 residues. The germline V gene encodes CDR1 KGHDR and CDR2 SFDVKD. V lost 1 base and J lost 9, with 19 bases in between. The CDR3 coding sequence is TGTGCCACCAGTGATTTAAGTACGGCGCCCGCAGCGACGCAGTATTTT. Amino acid sequence: CATSDLSTAPAATQYF.

V gene TRBV13 combines with J gene TRBJ2-3, with TRBD2 matching over 10 bases. V was clipped by 4 bases and J by 0 bases; unmatched bases: 10. CDR1 and CDR2 (germline): PRHDT, FYEKMQ (reference sequence). CDR3 size: 18 residues. The DNA of the CDR3 is TGTGCCAGCAGCTCTCATCCGGGACTAGCGCCTAGCACAGATACGCAGTATTTT. Amino acids: CASSSHPGLAPSTDTQYF. Full variable domain (remainder filled in from reference TRBV13 and TRBJ2-3): AAGVIQSPRHLIKEKRETATLKCYPIPRHDTVYWYQQGPGQDPQFLISFYEKMQSDKGSIPDRFSAQQFSDYHSELNMSSLELGDSALYFCASSSHPGLAPSTDTQYFGPGTRLTVL.

Regarding this clone: Other DNA sequences in this specimen translate into the identical CDR3. This chain uses TRBV7-2 with TRBJ2-1; weak D call: TRBD2 (5 bases). CDR1 and CDR2 (germline): SGHTA, FQGNSA. V gave up 2 bases and J gave up 0 bases, with 8 bases separating them. There are 15 residues in the CDR3. CDR3 bases: TGTGCCAGCAGCTTAAGTGGGAGCTCCTACAATGAGCAGTTCTTC. This codes for CASSLSGSSYNEQFF. Together with reference TRBV7-2 and TRBJ2-1, the CDR3 gives the full variable domain: GAGVSQSPSNKVTEKGKDVELRCDPISGHTALYWYRQSLGQGLEFLIYFQGNSAPDKSGLPSDRFSAERTGGSVSTLTIQRTQQEDSAVYLCASSLSGSSYNEQFFGPGTRLTVL.

The V call is TRBV12-3 or TRBV12-4, the J call TRBJ2-3; the match to TRBD2 covers 8 bases. Trimming removed 6 bases from V and 9 bases from J; junction bases left unmatched: 5. The CDR3 extends over 12 amino acids. Here the CDR3 reads CASSVGLATQYF. The CDR3 DNA reads as TGTGCCAGCAGCGTCGGACTAGCCACGCAGTATTTT.

The chain combines TRBV2 with TRBJ2-5; TRBD2 matches 11 bases. The CDR3 has 15 residues. Losses at the gene ends were 8 bases for V and 5 bases for J; bases not matched to a gene: 10. Germline V gives CDR1 SNHLY, CDR2 FYNNEI. The CDR3: CASEYTSGSGETQYF. CDR3 DNA: TGTGCCAGCGAATACACTAGCGGGAGTGGGGAGACCCAGTACTTC.

The chain joins TRBV29-1 to TRBJ2-3; 7 nucleotides agree with TRBD1. With 7 bases clipped from V and 2 bases from J, the junction kept 6 bases outside the gene matches. The germline V gene encodes CDR1 SQVTM and CDR2 ANQGSEA. This CDR3 has 13 residues. In DNA form, the CDR3 reads TGCAGCGCCCTCGGACAGGCCACAGATACGCAGTATTTT. This translates into CSALGQATDTQYF.

This clone was counted ten times or more. The rearrangement joins TRBV5-3 to TRBJ1-2; 7 bases match TRBD1. TRBV5-3 is known as an ORF, though its function is uncertain. V lost 1 base to trimming and J lost 3 bases; unmatched junction nucleotides: 6. The CDR3 is 15 amino acids. The CDR3 loop reads CARSLWDREYYGYTF. In DNA form, the CDR3 reads TGTGCCAGAAGCTTGTGGGACAGAGAGTACTATGGCTACACCTTC.

V gene TRBV10-3 combines with J gene TRBJ2-3, with D unresolved. The CDR3 has 14 amino acids. Trimming shortened V by 0 bases and J by 7 bases, and 11 bases separated the two germline ends. The germline V gene encodes CDR1 ENHRY and CDR2 SYGVKD. The CDR3 here is CAISESVTTHTQYF. CDR3 nucleotides: TGTGCCATCAGTGAGTCTGTCACTACACATACGCAGTATTTT.

CDR3 in amino acids: CASSSSDRSSYEQYF. The CDR3 DNA follows: TGTGCCAGCAGCTCCTCGGACAGAAGCTCCTACGAGCAGTACTTC. The chain links TRBV13 to TRBJ2-7; tentatively, D is TRBD1 (6 bases). The CDR3 contains 15 residues. CDR1 and CDR2 from the germline V gene are PRHDT and FYEKMQ (reference sequence). Trimming stripped 4 bases from V and 0 bases from J, with 13 bases between.

V and J are TRBV27 and TRBJ2-1; D is undetermined. Germline loops: CDR1 MNHEY, CDR2 SMNVEV (reference sequence). This CDR3 is 14 amino acids long. V lost 5 bases, J lost 5 bases, and 13 bases lay in between. CDR3 bases: TGTGCCAGCAGTGTAAGAGACACAGACAATGAGCAGTTCTTC. Residues: CASSVRDTDNEQFF.

This rearrangement joins TRBV19 to TRBJ1-5; weak D call: TRBD1 (5 bases). Germline V gene lookup returns CDR1 LNHDA and CDR2 SQIVND (reference sequence). Trimming removed 4 bases from V and 6 bases from J, with 13 bases in between. The CDR3 has 14 amino acids. CDR3 amino acids: CASSTAGNAQPQHF. DNA for the CDR3: TGTGCCAGTAGTACCGCAGGGAATGCTCAGCCCCAGCATTTT.

This chain uses TRBV5-6 with TRBJ1-5, with D tentatively TRBD1 (6 bases). This CDR3 contains 12 residues. Trimming removed 4 bases from V and 15 bases from J, with 17 bases in between. Per the germline V gene, CDR1 is SGHDT and CDR2 is YYEEEE. The CDR3 DNA is TGTGCCAGCAGCAAGGGCCAGGGGCGGTGGCATTTT. Translating it yields CASSKGQGRWHF.

The rearrangement links TRBV7-2 to TRBJ2-5; weak D call: TRBD1 (6 bases). The CDR3 has 15 amino acids. CDR1 and CDR2 from the germline V gene are SGHTA and FQGNSA. Trimming removed 5 bases at V and 1 base at J, with 14 bases between. CDR3 amino acids: CASSPFGTPQETQYF. The CDR3 DNA reads as TGTGCCAGCAGCCCGTTCGGGACACCCCAAGAGACCCAGTACTTC.

V and J are TRBV7-9 and TRBJ2-1, with D perhaps matching TRBD2 (6 bases). The CDR3 totals 15 residues. The ends were cut back, 3 bases at V and 8 bases at J, with 17 bases in the middle. Per the germline V gene, CDR1 is SEHNR and CDR2 is FQNEAQ (reference sequence). CDR3: CASSFALTRDHEQFF. CDR3 bases: TGTGCCAGCAGCTTTGCCTTGACGCGGGACCATGAGCAGTTCTTC.

The J gene is TRBJ2-1, the V gene TRBV10-2, with 10 bases aligning to TRBD1. This CDR3 spans 16 amino acids. V shed 4 bases, J shed 5 bases, and the junction held 8 bases outside the gene matches. The V gene's germline CDR1 is WSHSY and CDR2 SAAADI. CDR3: CASSGPGQGDHNEQFF. The CDR3 coding sequence is TGCGCCAGCAGTGGCCCCGGACAGGGGGATCACAATGAGCAGTTCTTC.

The V call is TRBV2, the J call TRBJ2-3; D perhaps matches TRBD2 (5 bases). The CDR3 runs 13 residues. Trimming removed 3 bases at V and 6 bases at J, with 10 bases between. Germline V gene lookup returns CDR1 SNHLY and CDR2 FYNNEI. The CDR3, as DNA: TGTGCCAGCAGTGAGGGAGAGGTGGATACGCAGTATTTT. Translated: CASSEGEVDTQYF.

The rearrangement joins TRBV21-1 to TRBJ2-1; the table gives TRBD1 as D, unverified against the DNA. TRBV21-1 is flagged as a pseudogene. The CDR3 sequence is 16 residues long. The CDR3 DNA sequence: TGTGCCAGCAGCAAGCCCGGACAGGGCTCCTACAATGAGCAGTTCTTC. Its protein is CASSKPGQGSYNEQFF.

The chain couples TRBV19 to TRBJ2-2, with 9 bases fitting TRBD2. The CDR3 runs to 16 residues. The V gene's germline CDR1 is LNHDA and CDR2 SQIVND (reference sequence). The V and J ends lost 8 bases and 3 bases, in that order; junction bases with no gene match: 10. The chain's CDR3 is CASGPPSGVDTGELFF. The DNA for the CDR3 is TGTGCCAGTGGCCCCCCTAGCGGGGTCGACACCGGGGAGCTGTTTTTT.

This clone was seen just once. The rearrangement links TRBV30 to TRBJ1-2; D remains ambiguous. The CDR3 contains 15 residues. Germline CDR1 GTSNPN, CDR2 SVGIG (reference sequence). Trimming took off 0 bases at V and 7 bases at J, with 18 bases between the two ends. CDR3 protein: CAWSVRRRARGGYTF. The CDR3 DNA follows: TGTGCCTGGAGTGTACGTAGGAGGGCCCGGGGTGGCTACACCTTC.

The chain carries TRBV7-2 and TRBJ1-4; D perhaps matches TRBD1 (5 bases). Trimming removed 1 base from V and 4 bases from J, with 7 bases in between. CDR1 and CDR2 (germline): SGHTA, FQGNSA. The CDR3 sequence is 14 residues long. The CDR3 DNA is TGTGCCAGCAGCTTAGGACAGTATAATGAAAAACTGTTTTTT. Translation gives CASSLGQYNEKLFF.

The genes are TRBV5-1 and TRBJ2-2, with D perhaps TRBD1 (6 bases). Deletions cut 2 bases from V and 6 bases from J, with 14 bases between. The CDR3 contains 15 residues. CDR1 and CDR2 from the germline V gene are SGHRS and YFSETQ. The CDR3 spells CASSFHRVGAGELFF. Here the CDR3 DNA reads TGCGCCAGCAGCTTCCACAGGGTCGGGGCCGGGGAGCTGTTTTTT.

The chain recombines TRBV19 with TRBJ2-5; 13 bases match TRBD2. Per the germline V gene, CDR1 is LNHDA and CDR2 is SQIVND (reference sequence). The CDR3 length is 15 residues. Germline trimming cut 4 bases from V and 5 bases from J; bases unmatched to any gene: 4. CDR3 nucleotides: TGTGCCAGTAGTAATCGACTAGCGGGGGGTGAGACCCAGTACTTC. Translated, it gives CASSNRLAGGETQYF.

This clone was seen just once. This chain uses TRBV5-6 with TRBJ2-2; tentatively, D is TRBD2 (6 bases). Per germline, CDR1 SGHDT and CDR2 YYEEEE. The CDR3 is made up of 18 amino acids. The V and J ends lost 1 base and 3 bases respectively, with 19 bases between them. The CDR3 is CASSLSWGLGEDTGELFF. The CDR3 DNA reads as TGTGCCAGCAGCTTGTCGTGGGGACTCGGGGAGGACACCGGGGAGCTGTTTTTT.

The chain combines TRBV18 with TRBJ1-2, with a possible D match to TRBD1 (6 bases). V was shortened by 3 bases and J by 6 bases, with 14 bases between the two germline ends. Germline V gene sequence: CDR1 KGHSH, CDR2 LQKENI. The CDR3 covers 14 residues. The CDR3 coding sequence is TGTGCCAGCTCACCCCTCGAGGGGGGGCATGGCTACACCTTC. It encodes CASSPLEGGHGYTF. The whole variable domain, remainder taken from reference TRBV18 and TRBJ1-2, is NAGVMQNPRHLVRRRGQEARLRCSPMKGHSHVYWYRQLPEEGLKFMVYLQKENIIDESGMPKERFSAEFPKEGPSILRIQQVVRGDSAAYFCASSPLEGGHGYTFGSGTRLTVV.

The V call is TRBV4-3, the J call TRBJ1-1; weak D call: TRBD1 (5 bases). V lost 6 bases and J lost 1, with 15 bases in between. This CDR3 region has 15 residues. Germline V gene lookup returns CDR1 LGHNA and CDR2 YSLEER. The CDR3 loop is CASRWRTGGNTEAFF. For the CDR3, the DNA is TGCGCCAGCAGGTGGAGGACGGGGGGGAACACTGAAGCTTTCTTT.

The chain has TRBV5-1 and TRBJ2-3; 7 bases are shared with TRBD2. With 0 bases clipped from V and 3 bases from J, the junction kept 4 bases outside the gene matches. The germline V gene encodes CDR1 SGHRS and CDR2 YFSETQ. This CDR3 is built from 15 residues. Written as DNA, the CDR3 is TGCGCCAGCAGCTTGGAAGGGAGGGAGACAGATACGCAGTATTTT. It specifies CASSLEGRETDTQYF. The complete variable domain, with remaining parts taken from reference TRBV5-1 and TRBJ2-3, reads KAGVTQTPRYLIKTRGQQVTLSCSPISGHRSVSWYQQTPGQGLQFLFEYFSETQRNKGNFPGRFSGRQFSNSRSEMNVSTLELGDSALYLCASSLEGRETDTQYFGPGTRLTVL.

The CDR3 spells CASSQDITEEKLFF. In DNA form, the CDR3 reads TGCGCCAGCAGCCAAGATATTACAGAAGAAAAACTGTTTTTT. This chain links TRBV4-1 with TRBJ1-4, with no clear D. CDR1 is MGHRA and CDR2 is YSYEKL in the germline V gene. V lost 0 bases, J lost 8 bases, and 10 bases lay in between. This CDR3 region has 14 residues.

The chain couples TRBV28 to TRBJ2-1; TRBD2 matches at 13 bases. This CDR3 is built from 16 residues. V lost 6 bases to trimming and J lost 7 bases; unmatched junction nucleotides: 9. Germline loops: CDR1 MDHEN, CDR2 SYDVKM. For the CDR3, the DNA is TGTGCCAGCAGCGCTACTAGCGGGAGGGCCCCGAATGAGCAGTTCTTC. Protein: CASSATSGRAPNEQFF.

The J gene is TRBJ1-1, the V gene TRBV5-4; D remains ambiguous. Germline CDR1 SGHNT, CDR2 YYREEE (reference sequence). The germline V and J ends were trimmed by 3 bases and 7 bases, with 7 bases remaining between them. This CDR3 comprises 11 residues. Here the CDR3 reads CASSSSGEAFF. The CDR3 DNA is TGTGCCAGCAGCTCCTCGGGTGAAGCTTTCTTT. The full variable domain, in which reference TRBV5-4 and TRBJ1-1 provide the parts outside the CDR3, is ETGVTQSPTHLIKTRGQQVTLRCSSQSGHNTVSWYQQALGQGPQFIFQYYREEENGRGNFPPRFSGLQFPNYSSELNVNALELDDSALYLCASSSSGEAFFGQGTRLTVV.

The V and J genes are TRBV4-2 and TRBJ1-2; TRBD1 agrees at 9 bases. Unmatched junction bases numbered 6, after V lost 0 bases and J lost 4 bases. Germline CDR1 LGHNA, CDR2 YNFKEQ. This CDR3 is built from 16 residues. CDR3 protein: CASSQEKGDRVYGYTF. In nucleotides, the CDR3 is TGTGCCAGCAGCCAAGAAAAAGGGGACAGGGTCTATGGCTACACCTTC.